The 26 T cell receptor beta chains given below trace back to one sample, sequenced in a study of OX40 agonist ivuxolimab in advanced cancers. Sequencing was performed with immunoSEQ multiplex PCR; in TCRdb, only in-frame clones are kept and a portion is missing. Seen here are 90,000 to 100,000 clones, roughly four fifths observed once, and the top ten hold more than 1.1%. This specimen consisted of CD4+ or CD8+ T cells sorted from blood, obtained in a trial of the OX40 agonist ivuxolimab. Receptors originate from an adult with an advanced solid tumor such as melanoma, head and neck, liver or kidney cancer.

This chain connects TRBV4-1 to TRBJ1-1, with TRBD1 identical over 8 bases. Germline CDR1 reads MGHRA; CDR2 reads YSYEKL. The J segment lost 11 bases and the V segment lost 4 bases, leaving 12 bases of the junction unmatched. The CDR3 covers 14 residues. The CDR3 coding sequence is TGCGCCAGCAGCCTGACCGACAGGGGTTCGTCTGCTTTCTTT. Encoded protein: CASSLTDRGSSAFF.

The chain uses TRBV15 and TRBJ2-5, with D unclear. This CDR3 region has 15 residues. The germline V gene has CDR1 LNHNV and CDR2 YYDKDF (reference sequence). The V gene lost 1 base and the J gene lost 4 bases, with 13 bases spanning the gap. CDR3 in amino acids: CATSRGDHGGETQYF. CDR3 DNA sequence: TGTGCCACCAGCAGAGGTGACCACGGTGGAGAGACCCAGTACTTC.

This clone occurred once. This rearrangement joins TRBV6-1 to TRBJ1-2; possible D gene TRBD1, 6 bases. Trimming took 6 bases from V and 4 from J, leaving 15 bases between them. Germline CDR1 and CDR2: MNHNS and SASEGT. The CDR3 covers 14 residues. CDR3 coding DNA: TGTGCCAGCAGCTACCGGACAGATCCCTATGGCTACACCTTC. Translating gives CASSYRTDPYGYTF.

The chain is built from TRBV7-8 and TRBJ1-2, with D tentatively TRBD1 (5 bases). Trimming took off 5 bases at V and 2 bases at J, with 12 bases between the two ends. This CDR3 spans 14 amino acids. In germline, CDR1 is SGHVS, CDR2 FQNEAQ. Here the CDR3 reads CASSRGGGNYGYTF. The CDR3 bases are TGTGCCAGCAGCAGGGGCGGTGGGAACTATGGCTACACCTTC. The entire variable domain, with the rest obtained from reference TRBV7-8 and TRBJ1-2, is as follows: GAGVSQSPRYKVAKRGQDVALRCDPISGHVSLFWYQQALGQGPEFLTYFQNEAQLDKSGLPSDRFFAERPEGSVSTLKIQRTQQEDSAVYLCASSRGGGNYGYTFGSGTRLTVV.

CDR3 nucleotides: TGTGCCAGCAGCTTACGACTAGCGGGCACCGGGGAGCTGTTTTTT. It codes for CASSLRLAGTGELFF. The chain links TRBV7-8 to TRBJ2-2; 10 nucleotides align to TRBD2. J lost 4 bases, V lost 2 bases, and 1 base had no gene match. The CDR3 totals 15 residues. Per the germline V gene, CDR1 is SGHVS and CDR2 is FQNEAQ.

The chain has TRBV7-8 and TRBJ2-2; possible D gene TRBD2, 5 bases. The CDR3 is 19 residues long. Germline values: CDR1 SGHVS, CDR2 FQNEAQ. V lost 1 base, J lost 3 bases, and 21 bases lay in between. The CDR3, as DNA: TGTGCCAGCAGCTTAGGGTTCGCCTCCAGGCTCGGGGACACCGGGGAGCTGTTTTTT. Its protein product is CASSLGFASRLGDTGELFF.

The J gene is TRBJ2-1, the V gene TRBV27, with TRBD2 matching 10 bases. The CDR3 sequence is 15 residues long. The J segment lost 3 bases and the V segment lost 4 bases, leaving 3 bases of the junction unmatched. Germline CDR1 MNHEY, CDR2 SMNVEV (reference sequence). The CDR3 coding sequence is TGTGCCAGCAGTTCGATAGCGGGGGGCTACAATGAGCAGTTCTTC. It codes for CASSSIAGGYNEQFF.

The V and J genes are TRBV19 and TRBJ2-3; 11 bases fit TRBD2. The ends lost 7 bases at V and 0 bases at J; junction bases unmatched: 15. This CDR3 region has 19 residues. The germline gives CDR1 LNHDA, CDR2 SQIVND (reference sequence). The CDR3 region is CASTRQGLAGGASTDTQYF. The CDR3 DNA reads as TGTGCCAGTACCCGACAGGGGCTAGCGGGGGGCGCTAGCACAGATACGCAGTATTTT.

V is TRBV7-2 and J is TRBJ1-2; a possible D gene is TRBD1 (5 bases). The CDR3 is 14 amino acids. V was clipped by 6 bases and J by 3 bases, with 14 bases between them. CDR1 and CDR2 (germline): SGHTA, FQGNSA. The CDR3 DNA reads as TGTGCCAGCAGTACAAGAGGGGACTACTATGGCTACACCTTC. Protein product: CASSTRGDYYGYTF.

This rearrangement joins TRBV4-3 to TRBJ1-1; D remains ambiguous. The CDR3 is 13 amino acids. Trimming cost V 3 bases and J 2 bases, with 7 bases left between them. Germline V gene sequence: CDR1 LGHNA, CDR2 YSLEER. The CDR3 sequence: CASSHDGNTEAFF. CDR3 nucleotide sequence: TGCGCCAGCAGCCACGACGGAAACACTGAAGCTTTCTTT.

The V and J genes are TRBV5-1 and TRBJ2-7; D gene unclear. Per germline, CDR1 SGHRS and CDR2 YFSETQ. This CDR3 has 13 residues. V gave up 0 bases and J gave up 1 base, with 5 bases separating them. This chain's CDR3 is CASSLVESYEQYF. The CDR3 bases are TGCGCCAGCAGCTTGGTCGAGTCCTACGAGCAGTACTTC.

The CDR3 nucleotides read TGTGCCAGCACCCGGACTAGCGGGGTCATGGAGACCCAGTACTTC. This gives the protein CASTRTSGVMETQYF. The V gene is TRBV6-5, the J gene TRBJ2-5; 12 bases are shared with TRBD2. CDR1 MNHEY and CDR2 SVGAGI come from the germline V gene. The CDR3 consists of 15 residues. With V trimmed by 7 bases and J by 5 bases, 8 bases remained unmatched.

V and J are TRBV30 and TRBJ1-2; D is possibly TRBD1 (5 bases). Germline lookup yields CDR1 GTSNPN and CDR2 SVGIG (reference sequence). This CDR3 is built from 11 residues. V was pared by 2 bases and J by 5 bases, with 6 bases between. The chain's CDR3 is CAWSRQYGYTF. Here the CDR3 DNA reads TGTGCCTGGAGTAGACAGTATGGCTACACCTTC.

This clone has a count of ten or more. V usage is TRBV7-2 and J usage is TRBJ1-1; TRBD1 agrees at 11 bases. The J segment lost 6 bases and the V segment lost 4 bases, leaving 1 base of the junction unmatched. The CDR3 has 13 residues. Germline V gene lookup returns CDR1 SGHTA and CDR2 FQGNSA. CDR3 nucleotides: TGTGCCAGCAGCTGGACAGGGGGCGCTGAAGCTTTCTTT. This codes for CASSWTGGAEAFF. The whole variable domain, filled in from reference TRBV7-2 and TRBJ1-1, reads GAGVSQSPSNKVTEKGKDVELRCDPISGHTALYWYRQSLGQGLEFLIYFQGNSAPDKSGLPSDRFSAERTGGSVSTLTIQRTQQEDSAVYLCASSWTGGAEAFFGQGTRLTVV.

This clone occurred once. The chain joins TRBV29-1 to TRBJ2-5; 8 positions agree with TRBD2. The germline CDR1 and CDR2 sequences are SQVTM and ANQGSEA. CDR3 length: 14 amino acids. V lost 6 bases to trimming and J lost 5 bases; unmatched junction nucleotides: 11. CDR3 nucleotide sequence: TGCAGCGTGCAAGGAGCGGGGGTTACGGAGACCCAGTACTTC. Translation gives CSVQGAGVTETQYF. The full variable domain, its missing parts supplied by reference TRBV29-1 and TRBJ2-5, is SAVISQKPSRDICQRGTSLTIQCQVDSQVTMMFWYRQQPGQSLTLIATANQGSEATYESGFVIDKFPISRPNLTFSTLTVSNMSPEDSSIYLCSVQGAGVTETQYFGPGTRLLVL.

This clone was recorded a few times. J is TRBJ1-5 and V is TRBV18; D is ambiguous. The CDR3 is 13 residues long. Trimming shortened V by 3 bases and J by 1 base, and 4 bases separated the two germline ends. The germline CDR1 and CDR2 sequences are KGHSH and LQKENI. The CDR3 DNA sequence: TGTGCCAGCTCACCTCGGAGCAATCAGCCCCAGCATTTT. As protein: CASSPRSNQPQHF.

V gene TRBV7-9 combines with J gene TRBJ2-5; TRBD1 matches 8 bases. The V segment lost 5 bases and the J segment 1 base; nucleotides outside the gene matches: 6. The germline CDR1 and CDR2 sequences are SEHNR and FQNEAQ (reference sequence). The CDR3 totals 15 residues. CDR3 region: CASSPGGAGQETQYF. The CDR3 DNA follows: TGTGCCAGCAGCCCAGGGGGCGCGGGCCAAGAGACCCAGTACTTC.

About this clone itself: Other DNA sequences in this sample translate to the same CDR3. The chain has TRBV5-1 and TRBJ1-5; D unresolved. V lost 0 bases, J lost 0 bases, and 7 bases lay in between. This CDR3 comprises 15 residues. Germline CDR1 and CDR2: SGHRS and YFSETQ. The CDR3 DNA reads as TGCGCCAGCAGCTTGGACAGCTATAGCAATCAGCCCCAGCATTTT. Amino acid sequence: CASSLDSYSNQPQHF.

This clone has a single count. The chain recombines TRBV11-2 with TRBJ2-3; D remains ambiguous. This CDR3 has 10 residues. The germline V gene encodes CDR1 SGHAT and CDR2 FQNNGV. The ends were cut back, 9 bases at V and 5 bases at J, with 6 bases in the middle. The CDR3 DNA reads as TGTGCCAGTGAAGGAGATACGCAGTATTTT. Protein product: CASEGDTQYF.

The gene calls are TRBV10-1 and TRBJ2-2, with TRBD2 matching over 10 bases. The V gene's germline CDR1 is WNHNN and CDR2 SYGVQD (reference sequence). Unmatched junction bases numbered 3, after V lost 4 bases and J lost 4 bases. This CDR3 spans 15 amino acids. DNA of the CDR3: TGCGCCAGCAGTGGAAAGCGGGAGGGCACCGGGGAGCTGTTTTTT. As protein: CASSGKREGTGELFF.

In its sample, this clone was seen once. This chain links TRBV28 with TRBJ1-6; 10 bases are shared with TRBD1. Germline loops: CDR1 MDHEN, CDR2 SYDVKM. This CDR3 region has 16 residues. J gave up 8 bases and V 5 bases, and 9 bases lay outside the gene matches. The CDR3 DNA sequence: TGTGCCAGCAGTGCATTAGGACAGGGGGGTTATTCACCCCTCCACTTT. Translated: CASSALGQGGYSPLHF.

The chain carries TRBV30 and TRBJ2-7; 9 bases match TRBD1. J lost 4 bases, V lost 3 bases, and 10 bases had no gene match. This CDR3 has 15 amino acids. Germline CDR1 is GTSNPN and CDR2 is SVGIG (reference sequence). CDR3 loop: CAWSLTGTGKYEQYF. The DNA for the CDR3 is TGTGCCTGGAGCCTAACCGGGACAGGGAAGTACGAGCAGTACTTC.

The J gene is TRBJ2-1, the V gene TRBV15, with D perhaps matching TRBD1 (5 bases). From germline, CDR1 is LNHNV and CDR2 YYDKDF (reference sequence). The V gene lost 2 bases and the J gene lost 5 bases, with 13 bases spanning the gap. The CDR3 totals 15 residues. The DNA for the CDR3 is TGTGCCACCAGCAGATCGGCAGGGATTGACAATGAGCAGTTCTTC. Protein product: CATSRSAGIDNEQFF.

The V gene is TRBV6-5, the J gene TRBJ2-7, with D unclear. This CDR3 comprises 15 residues. V lost 0 bases and J lost 0, with 9 bases in between. Germline lookup yields CDR1 MNHEY and CDR2 SVGAGI. The CDR3 is CASSYSRSGSYEQYF. CDR3 DNA: TGTGCCAGCAGTTACTCGAGGTCTGGCTCCTACGAGCAGTACTTC.

The rearrangement links TRBV4-2 to TRBJ2-7; the match to TRBD2 covers 7 bases. The germline V gene has CDR1 LGHNA and CDR2 YNFKEQ. CDR3 size: 16 residues. After removal of 4 bases from V and 0 bases from J, the junction contained 9 bases not matched to a gene. DNA of the CDR3: TGTGCCAGCAGCCCTTTGGGGGGGTCCCACTCCTACGAGCAGTACTTC. The encoded protein is CASSPLGGSHSYEQYF.

Here the CDR3 DNA reads TGCGCCAGCAGCCAAGAGGGAACCTACACCGGGGAGCTGTTTTTT. It specifies CASSQEGTYTGELFF. This rearrangement joins TRBV4-3 to TRBJ2-2; unclear D gene. CDR1 and CDR2 (germline): LGHNA, YSLEER. V gave up 0 bases and J gave up 3 bases, with 8 bases separating them. CDR3 length: 15 amino acids.